Detailed here is one TCR beta chain. Its antigen is unidentified. These data are taken from a study of T cell repertoires in cytomegalovirus infection. Looking at the study overall: Recently identified HLA-C-restricted CMV epitopes were among the peptides used. Based on public TCR beta signatures, there were indications of CMV infection and of a matching HLA type.

TCRdb re-called the reads through MiXCR, storing one row per CDR3 protein. The sample contains 45,000 to 50,000 distinct CDR3 sequences, under 20% of which appear only once. Study-level findings and limits: HLA-C-restricted TCR beta clonotypes specific for CMV led the ex vivo response.

The sample here was CD8+ T cells from cultured PBMCs, taken from culture after CMV antigen stimulation. The sequence was obtained from a human donor in good health (CMV status not recorded). Some clones in this sample may be carry-over from other donors' samples.

This chain's CDR3 is CASSQDGGVDEQYF. The CDR3 DNA is TGCGCCAGCAGCCAAGACGGCGGTGTGGACGAGCAGTACTTC. The J gene is TRBJ2-7, the V gene TRBV4-1, with D uncertain. Between the trimmed V and J ends, which lost 0 bases and 5 bases, there was a span of 11 bases. The CDR3 extends over 14 amino acids. Germline values: CDR1 MGHRA, CDR2 YSYEKL.